The TCR beta chain under discussion was sequenced for a study of cytomegalovirus exposure and HLA in healthy donors. Study-wide points: Analyzed later, association rates of TCRs varied across HLA loci, with DRB1 most and HLA-C fewest. According to the study, 150 to 200 TCR beta chains were cytomegalovirus-associated.

The study ran its PCR with 60 Vbeta and 13 Jbeta primers. Only in-frame clones appear in the TCRdb table, and some are missing; sequencing was by immunoSEQ multiplex PCR. The table records about 100,000 clones, approximately 79% of them present only once. Trimming shortened V by 5 bases and J by 1 base, and 14 bases separated the two germline ends. CDR1 is ENHRY, CDR2 SYGVKD, per germline. This CDR3 is built from 15 residues. On this clone itself: The target antigen is unknown.

The genes are TRBV10-3 and TRBJ1-1; TRBD1 might be the D (5 bases). The origin of this receptor is a woman aged 40 to 49 in good health and CMV-seronegative. Material for sequencing was PBMCs. Written as DNA, the CDR3 is TGTGCCATCAGTAGCCCCGGGACTCAGAACACTGAAGCTTTCTTT. This encodes CAISSPGTQNTEAFF.